The present entry profiles one T cell receptor beta chain with its context. Its antigen is still unknown. The germline gives CDR1 SEHNR, CDR2 FQNEAQ (reference sequence). This CDR3 has 19 residues. J gave up 3 bases and V 1 base, and 13 bases lay outside the gene matches. The data were obtained in a study of cytomegalovirus exposure and HLA in healthy donors. Study results and caveats: TCR beta V- and J-gene trimming, according to a later analysis, was linked to a missense DCLRE1C variant.

Primers included in the PCR were 60 Vbeta and 13 Jbeta primers. Some clones are missing from TCRdb's copy, which holds only in-frame ones; the method was immunoSEQ multiplex PCR. In the table there are tens of thousands of clones, approximately 77% of which are singletons. Sequenced sample: PBMCs. The sequence derives from a woman younger than 30 in good health and CMV-seronegative. The chain couples TRBV7-9 to TRBJ1-1, with TRBD1 matching 11 bases. The CDR3 is CASSLGRWDRGKRDTEAFF. The CDR3 nucleotides read TGTGCCAGCAGCTTAGGTAGATGGGACAGGGGGAAACGGGACACTGAAGCTTTCTTT.